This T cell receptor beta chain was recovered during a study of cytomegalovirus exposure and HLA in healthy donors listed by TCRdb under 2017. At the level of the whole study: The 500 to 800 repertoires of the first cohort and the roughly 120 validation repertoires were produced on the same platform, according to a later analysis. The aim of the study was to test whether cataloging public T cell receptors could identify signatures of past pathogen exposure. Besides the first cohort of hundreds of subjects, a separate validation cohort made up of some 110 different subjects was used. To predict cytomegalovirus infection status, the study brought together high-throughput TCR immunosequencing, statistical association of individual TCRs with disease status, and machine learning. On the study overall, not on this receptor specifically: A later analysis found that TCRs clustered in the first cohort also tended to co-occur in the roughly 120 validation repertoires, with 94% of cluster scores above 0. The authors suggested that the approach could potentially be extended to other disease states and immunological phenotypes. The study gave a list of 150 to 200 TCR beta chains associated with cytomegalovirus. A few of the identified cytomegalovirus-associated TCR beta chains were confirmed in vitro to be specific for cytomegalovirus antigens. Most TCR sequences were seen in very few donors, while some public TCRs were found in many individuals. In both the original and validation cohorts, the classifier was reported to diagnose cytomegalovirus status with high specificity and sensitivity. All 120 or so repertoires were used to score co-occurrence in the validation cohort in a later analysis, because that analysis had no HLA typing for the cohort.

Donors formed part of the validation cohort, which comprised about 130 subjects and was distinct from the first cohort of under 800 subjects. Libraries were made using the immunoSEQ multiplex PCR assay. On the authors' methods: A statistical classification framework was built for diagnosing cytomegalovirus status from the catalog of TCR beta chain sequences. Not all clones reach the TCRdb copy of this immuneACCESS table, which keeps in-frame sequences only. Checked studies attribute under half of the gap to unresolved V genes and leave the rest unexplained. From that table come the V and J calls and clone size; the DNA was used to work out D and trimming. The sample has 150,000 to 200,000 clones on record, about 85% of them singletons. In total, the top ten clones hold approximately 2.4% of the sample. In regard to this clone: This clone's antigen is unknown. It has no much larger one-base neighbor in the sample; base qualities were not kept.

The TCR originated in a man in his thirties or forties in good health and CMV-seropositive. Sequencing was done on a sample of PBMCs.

The sequence in DNA is TGCGCCAGCAGCGTCCGAGGACAGGGGGCCATTAATGAGCAGTTCTTC. It translates as CASSVRGQGAINEQFF. The rearranged chain carries TRBV4-3 and TRBJ2-1, with 11 middle bases fitting TRBD1. Spanning cysteine to phenylalanine, the CDR3 consists of 16 amino acids. Only CDR3 DNA is held: 48 bases, read in frame from base 1. Clipping removes 5 bases from V and 7 bases from J, with 10 as the unmatched junction base count. For CDR1 and CDR2, the germline V gene lists LGHNA and YSLEER.